A single sample is the source of the 20 T cell receptor beta chains below, sequenced in a study of cytomegalovirus exposure and HLA in healthy donors. PCR used 60 Vbeta primers and 13 Jbeta primers. Sequenced by immunoSEQ multiplex PCR; TCRdb stores in-frame clones only, minus some. The data contain around 130,000 clones, roughly 80% of them singletons. Sequencing input: PBMCs. Source of these receptors: a woman in her thirties or forties in good health and CMV-seronegative.

This clone appeared a single time. This rearrangement joins TRBV28 to TRBJ2-1, with D possibly TRBD1 on 5 matching bases. Deletions cut 2 bases from V and 10 bases from J, with 15 bases between. CDR3 length: 14 amino acids. Looked up from germline, CDR1 is MDHEN and CDR2 is SYDVKM. CDR3 sequence: CASSLLARGAEQFF. The CDR3 nucleotides read TGTGCCAGCAGTTTACTCGCTAGGGGTGCCGAGCAGTTCTTC.

The chain uses TRBV4-1 and TRBJ2-2, with D possibly being TRBD1 (5 bases). The germline V gene encodes CDR1 MGHRA and CDR2 YSYEKL. CDR3 length: 16 residues. The ends were cut back, 1 base at V and 4 bases at J, with 13 bases in the middle. The CDR3 DNA is TGCGCCAGCAGCCAAGGTACAGGAAAGGGCACCGGGGAGCTGTTTTTT. Translation gives CASSQGTGKGTGELFF.

The chain is built from TRBV7-3 and TRBJ1-2, with D possibly TRBD1 on 5 matching bases. Trimming left V 5 bases short and J 2 bases short, with 9 bases between. The CDR3 length is 13 residues. Germline CDR1 reads SGHTA; CDR2 reads FQGTGA. Here the CDR3 reads CASSPDKNYGYTF. CDR3 coding DNA: TGTGCCAGCAGCCCGGACAAAAACTATGGCTACACCTTC.

The rearrangement uses TRBV5-4 and TRBJ2-2; 9 nucleotides match TRBD2. CDR3 length: 17 amino acids. The V gene end was trimmed by 4 bases and the J gene end by 2 bases; junction bases not matched to a gene: 9. Germline CDR1 and CDR2: SGHNT and YYREEE (reference sequence). This CDR3 is CASSPRGLAGNTGELFF. The DNA of the CDR3 is TGTGCCAGCAGCCCCCGGGGGCTAGCGGGAAACACCGGGGAGCTGTTTTTT.

This chain connects TRBV18 to TRBJ2-5, with TRBD2 matching over 11 bases. This CDR3 spans 16 amino acids. Trimming cost V 6 bases and J 0 bases; bases outside gene matches: 6. The germline CDR1 and CDR2 sequences are KGHSH and LQKENI. The CDR3 loop reads CASSPTSGGNQETQYF. DNA for the CDR3: TGTGCCAGCTCGCCAACTAGCGGGGGCAACCAAGAGACCCAGTACTTC.

This sequence joins TRBV4-1 and TRBJ2-3, with TRBD2 matching over 9 bases. CDR1 and CDR2 (germline): MGHRA, YSYEKL. The CDR3 runs to 17 residues. After removal of 4 bases from V and 3 bases from J, the junction contained 11 bases not matched to a gene. CDR3 in DNA: TGCGCCAGCAGCCCGGGACTAGCAGTCAGAAGGACAGATACGCAGTATTTT. This sequence encodes CASSPGLAVRRTDTQYF.

The chain recombines TRBV28 with TRBJ2-7; D is possibly TRBD1 (6 bases). The CDR3 contains 12 residues. V dropped 6 bases and J dropped 6 bases, with 12 bases sitting between them. The germline CDR1 and CDR2 sequences are MDHEN and SYDVKM. The CDR3 DNA is TGTGCCAGCAGGATTTTGACAGGCGAGCAGTACTTC. Translation: CASRILTGEQYF.

V is TRBV25-1 and J is TRBJ1-1, with 11 bases fitting TRBD1. Per germline, CDR1 MGHDK and CDR2 SYGVNS. Losses at the gene ends were 1 base for V and 5 bases for J; bases not matched to a gene: 6. The CDR3 totals 16 residues. The CDR3 protein is CASSESGQGAQTEAFF. DNA for the CDR3: TGTGCCAGCAGTGAATCCGGACAGGGGGCACAGACTGAAGCTTTCTTT.

CDR3 sequence reads: CASSQVSASGSTSLKTYEQYF. CDR3 DNA sequence: TGTGCCAGCAGCCAAGTCTCGGCTAGCGGGAGTACCTCTCTCAAAACCTACGAGCAGTACTTC. The chain links TRBV4-2 to TRBJ2-5; 10 bases are shared with TRBD2. The tail of the sequence fits TRBJ2-7 better, so the J call may be wrong. Germline loops: CDR1 LGHNA, CDR2 YNFKEQ. The length of the CDR3 is 21 residues.

This chain links TRBV7-3 with TRBJ2-1; 9 bases fit TRBD1. Per germline, CDR1 SGHTA and CDR2 FQGTGA. This CDR3 contains 17 residues. Losses at the gene ends were 0 bases for V and 4 bases for J; bases not matched to a gene: 7. CDR3 sequence: CASSLTRTGEGYNEQFF. The CDR3 DNA sequence: TGTGCCAGCAGCTTAACCCGGACAGGGGAGGGGTACAATGAGCAGTTCTTC.

This clone was recorded once. The chain links TRBV5-4 to TRBJ2-1; 9 nucleotides line up with TRBD1. Germline CDR1 and CDR2: SGHNT and YYREEE (reference sequence). The CDR3 consists of 15 residues. V lost 2 bases and J lost 4; bases outside the gene matches: 4. Written as DNA, the CDR3 is TGTGCCAGCAGCTTTCGGACAGGGGCATACAATGAGCAGTTCTTC. Translation: CASSFRTGAYNEQFF.

This chain uses TRBV11-2 with TRBJ2-7; TRBD1 matches at 9 bases. This CDR3 is 15 amino acids long. V gave up 0 bases and J gave up 4 bases; unmatched junction bases: 4. CDR1 and CDR2 from the germline V gene are SGHAT and FQNNGV. For the CDR3, the DNA is TGTGCCAGCAGCTTAGACACAGGGGGCGTTTACGAGCAGTACTTC. Protein sequence: CASSLDTGGVYEQYF.

The CDR3 nucleotides are TGCAGCGTTGGGGACACCCCCTACGAGCAGTACTTC. Protein: CSVGDTPYEQYF. The gene calls are TRBV29-1 and TRBJ2-7; D perhaps matches TRBD1 (6 bases). The CDR3 is 12 amino acids. Between the trimmed V and J ends, which lost 4 bases and 2 bases, there was a span of 9 bases. CDR1 is SQVTM, CDR2 ANQGSEA, per germline.

This chain uses TRBV28 with TRBJ1-5, with 7 bases that match TRBD1. Per the germline V gene, CDR1 is MDHEN and CDR2 is SYDVKM. With 4 bases clipped from V and 7 bases from J, the junction kept 10 bases outside the gene matches. This CDR3 is built from 15 residues. DNA for the CDR3: TGTGCCAGCAGTTCCCCTCGACAGGGTTGGCAGCCCCAGCATTTT. Protein sequence: CASSSPRQGWQPQHF.

Only a few counts were recorded for this clone. The chain recombines TRBV5-1 with TRBJ1-3; D unresolved. The V end lost 3 bases, the J end lost 0 bases, and 7 bases lay between the germline ends. The CDR3 contains 14 residues. CDR1 and CDR2 (germline): SGHRS, YFSETQ. The CDR3 region has the DNA TGCGCCAGCAGCTCTGACAACTCTGGAAACACCATATATTTT. Translating gives CASSSDNSGNTIYF.

This clone was seen a handful of times. Other DNA sequences from this sample encode an identical CDR3 as well. The chain has TRBV4-3 and TRBJ2-1; 7 bases are shared with TRBD2. The CDR3 length is 15 residues. J was trimmed by 5 bases and V by 0 bases; bases with no gene match: 4. Germline V gene sequence: CDR1 LGHNA, CDR2 YSLEER. Here the CDR3 reads CASSQEVTSNNEQFF. CDR3 coding DNA: TGCGCCAGCAGCCAAGAGGTGACTAGCAACAATGAGCAGTTCTTC.

The V and J genes are TRBV25-1 and TRBJ2-2; 7 bases are shared with TRBD2. The germline V gene encodes CDR1 MGHDK and CDR2 SYGVNS. V was clipped by 10 bases and J by 2 bases; unmatched bases: 7. The CDR3 runs to 14 residues. The CDR3 is CATQRGPNTGELFF. DNA of the CDR3: TGTGCCACCCAGCGGGGCCCCAACACCGGGGAGCTGTTTTTT.

V gene TRBV9 combines with J gene TRBJ2-2; TRBD2 matches 9 bases. Germline V gene lookup returns CDR1 SGDLS and CDR2 YYNGEE. The CDR3 covers 17 residues. V shed 0 bases, J shed 1 base, and the junction held 4 bases outside the gene matches. For the CDR3, the DNA is TGTGCCAGCAGCGTAGCAAGAGCGGGAGGGAACACCGGGGAGCTGTTTTTT. Residues: CASSVARAGGNTGELFF.

The count of this clone is one. Germline is not matched at one junction end, which may reflect a read error. The sample carries other DNA sequences with the same CDR3. The V gene is TRBV29-1, the J gene TRBJ2-4, with D unclear. Germline CDR1 reads SQVTM; CDR2 reads ANQGSEA. The CDR3 contains 14 residues. CDR3 nucleotide sequence: TGCAGTGTTGGGCCCTCGGGAGCCAAAAACATTCAGTACTTC. This translates into CSVGPSGAKNIQYF.

In its sample, this clone was seen once. V gene TRBV25-1 combines with J gene TRBJ2-1; 8 nucleotides align to TRBD2. The germline V gene encodes CDR1 MGHDK and CDR2 SYGVNS. The V and J ends lost 7 bases and 6 bases, in that order; junction bases with no gene match: 8. The CDR3 is 14 amino acids. The CDR3 reads CASTGGGRSNEQFF. CDR3 DNA: TGTGCCAGCACCGGGGGCGGGAGGAGCAATGAGCAGTTCTTC.